The 19 T cell receptor beta chains in this list originate from one sample, sequenced in a study of T cell repertoires in cytomegalovirus infection. A single record per CDR3 protein comes from TCRdb applying MiXCR to the reads. This sample has hundreds of thousands of distinct CDR3 sequences; 20% to 25% occur once, and the top ten carry roughly 8%. The sequenced sample consisted of CD8+ T cells from PBMCs. These receptors all come from a human donor in good health (CMV status not recorded). Some clones in this sample may be carry-over from other donors' samples.

This clonotype was counted only a few times. This chain connects TRBV7-9 to TRBJ2-6, with D possibly matching TRBD1 (6 bases). The V gene's germline CDR1 is SEHNR and CDR2 FQNEAQ (reference sequence). The CDR3 has 18 residues. V was cut by 2 bases and J by 4 bases, with 18 bases left in between. This CDR3 is CASSLPRDIPRGANVLTF. The CDR3 DNA reads TGTGCCAGCAGCTTACCCCGGGACATCCCCAGGGGGGCCAACGTCCTGACTTTC.

The chain employs TRBV4-2 and TRBJ2-3; the D is unclear. The V gene's germline CDR1 is LGHNA and CDR2 YNFKEQ. V lost 0 bases and J 3 bases, leaving 7 bases between the germline ends. This CDR3 contains 14 residues. The CDR3 DNA reads TGTGCCAGCAGCCAAGAAAGACCGACAGATACGCAGTATTTT. Amino acid sequence: CASSQERPTDTQYF.

This clonotype has ten or more counts. The chain combines TRBV7-9 with TRBJ2-3; 12 nucleotides line up with TRBD1. V was clipped by 5 bases and J by 5 bases; unmatched bases: 11. Germline V gene sequence: CDR1 SEHNR, CDR2 FQNEAQ (reference sequence). This CDR3 is built from 17 residues. The CDR3 sequence is CASSPGQGAPRVDTQYF. CDR3 DNA: TGTGCCAGCAGCCCGGGACAGGGGGCTCCTCGGGTAGATACGCAGTATTTT.

V and J are TRBV11-2 and TRBJ2-1; D might be TRBD2 (7 bases). The CDR3 spans 17 residues. Trimming took off 1 base at V and 0 bases at J, with 13 bases between the two ends. Per the germline V gene, CDR1 is SGHAT and CDR2 is FQNNGV. The CDR3 sequence is CASSLVAGASSYNEQFF. CDR3 in DNA: TGTGCCAGCAGCTTAGTTGCGGGGGCCTCCTCCTACAATGAGCAGTTCTTC.

Details on this clonotype: A junction boundary mismatches the germline segment, possibly from a read error. The rearrangement links TRBV2 to TRBJ2-7; the D gene could be TRBD1 or TRBD2 (7 bases each). The CDR3 totals 13 residues. In germline, CDR1 is SNHLY, CDR2 FYNNEI. The CDR3 here is CTSSGDSSYEQYF. The CDR3, as DNA: TGTACCAGCAGCGGGGACAGCTCCTACGAGCAGTACTTC.

In this sample, this clonotype turned up a few times. This chain links TRBV10-3 with TRBJ2-1; D may be TRBD1 or TRBD2 (5 bases each). The CDR3 has 15 residues. V lost 2 bases to trimming and J lost 6 bases, with 14 bases between them. CDR1 and CDR2 from the germline V gene are ENHRY and SYGVKD. The CDR3 sequence: CAISEATGTGNEQFF. CDR3 DNA sequence: TGTGCCATCAGTGAGGCCACCGGGACCGGCAATGAGCAGTTCTTC.

The rearrangement uses TRBV20-1 and TRBJ2-6; TRBD2 might be the D (5 bases). Trimming pared 2 bases from V and 4 bases from J, leaving 15 bases between. The CDR3 spans 16 residues. The V gene's germline CDR1 is DFQATT and CDR2 SNEGSKA (reference sequence). Here the CDR3 reads CSARSRHGVGANVLTF. DNA for the CDR3: TGCAGTGCTAGAAGCAGGCACGGGGTGGGGGCCAACGTCCTGACTTTC.

This clonotype was recorded at least ten times. The V gene is TRBV7-2, the J gene TRBJ2-1; D is unclear. The CDR3 sequence is 15 residues long. Trimming cost V 3 bases and J 0 bases, with 9 bases left between them. The V gene's germline CDR1 is SGHTA and CDR2 FQGNSA. The chain's CDR3 is CASSFWWSSYNEQFF. The CDR3 bases are TGTGCCAGCAGCTTTTGGTGGAGCTCCTACAATGAGCAGTTCTTC. The full variable domain, in which reference TRBV7-2 and TRBJ2-1 provide the parts outside the CDR3, is GAGVSQSPSNKVTEKGKDVELRCDPISGHTALYWYRQSLGQGLEFLIYFQGNSAPDKSGLPSDRFSAERTGGSVSTLTIQRTQQEDSAVYLCASSFWWSSYNEQFFGPGTRLTVL.

A few counts support this clonotype. The chain links TRBV28 to TRBJ2-1; unclear D gene. The V gene lost 3 bases and the J gene lost 2 bases, with 11 bases spanning the gap. CDR3 length: 15 residues. Germline V gene sequence: CDR1 MDHEN, CDR2 SYDVKM. The DNA of the CDR3 is TGTGCCAGCAGTTTGCCTGGAGTTGCCTACAATGAGCAGTTCTTC. Protein sequence: CASSLPGVAYNEQFF. Filled out from reference TRBV28 and TRBJ2-1, the complete variable domain reads DVKVTQSSRYLVKRTGEKVFLECVQDMDHENMFWYRQDPGLGLRLIYFSYDVKMKEKGDIPEGYSVSREKKERFSLILESASTNQTSMYLCASSLPGVAYNEQFFGPGTRLTVL.

The chain combines TRBV7-9 with TRBJ2-1, with D perhaps matching TRBD1 (5 bases). Germline V CDR1 and CDR2: SEHNR, FQNEAQ (reference sequence). Trimming removed 5 bases from V and 2 bases from J, with 13 bases in between. This CDR3 has 15 amino acids. CDR3 protein: CASSVQGRPYNEQFF. CDR3 sequence (DNA): TGTGCCAGCAGCGTTCAGGGCCGACCCTACAATGAGCAGTTCTTC.

This clonotype was seen only a few times. The rearrangement uses TRBV19 and TRBJ1-1; D unresolved. This CDR3 comprises 12 residues. Germline V gene lookup returns CDR1 LNHDA and CDR2 SQIVND (reference sequence). The V end lost 8 bases, the J end lost 11 bases, and 18 bases lay between the germline ends. CDR3 loop: CASRSRRDGAFF. The CDR3 nucleotides read TGTGCCAGTCGAAGCAGGAGGGATGGGGCTTTCTTT. The entire variable domain, with the rest obtained from reference TRBV19 and TRBJ1-1, is as follows: DGGITQSPKYLFRKEGQNVTLSCEQNLNHDAMYWYRQDPGQGLRLIYYSQIVNDFQKGDIAEGYSVSREKKESFPLTVTSAQKNPTAFYLCASRSRRDGAFFGQGTRLTVV.

This clonotype has just a few counts. The DNA of the CDR3 is TGCGCCAGCAGTCAAGTGCAGGGCGGTTCACCCCTCCACTTT. It is translated as CASSQVQGGSPLHF. J is TRBJ1-6 and V is TRBV23-1; maybe TRBD1 (5 bases). TRBV23-1 falls under the ORF class, with uncertain function. The CDR3 extends over 14 amino acids. The V gene lost 2 bases and the J gene lost 9 bases, with 11 bases spanning the gap.

Only a few counts were recorded for this clonotype. The chain combines TRBV5-6 with TRBJ1-1; D not resolved. The CDR3 length is 11 residues. The germline CDR1 and CDR2 sequences are SGHDT and YYEEEE. V was clipped by 0 bases and J by 10 bases, with 7 bases between them. CDR3 nucleotides: TGTGCCAGCAGCTTGGCCGGGCGAGCTTTCTTT. It encodes CASSLAGRAFF.

This clonotype was recorded many times. This chain joins TRBV7-2 and TRBJ2-1, with TRBD2 identical over 7 bases. With V trimmed by 5 bases and J by 0 bases, 7 bases remained unmatched. The CDR3 runs to 16 residues. Germline V gene lookup returns CDR1 SGHTA and CDR2 FQGNSA. The DNA for the CDR3 is TGTGCCAGCAGCCACGGGACTATTAACTCCTACAATGAGCAGTTCTTC. Protein product: CASSHGTINSYNEQFF.

This sequence joins TRBV20-1 and TRBJ2-1; 9 bases fit TRBD2. Losses at the gene ends were 6 bases for V and 8 bases for J; bases not matched to a gene: 11. Germline V gene lookup returns CDR1 DFQATT and CDR2 SNEGSKA (reference sequence). CDR3 length: 14 amino acids. This CDR3 reads CSAQQLAGIYEQFF. DNA of the CDR3: TGCAGTGCCCAACAGCTAGCGGGGATATATGAGCAGTTCTTC.

This clonotype appeared many times. This chain uses TRBV7-8 with TRBJ2-1; a weak D match, TRBD2 (6 bases). CDR3 size: 14 residues. The ends were cut back, 7 bases at V and 6 bases at J, with 16 bases in the middle. CDR1 is SGHVS and CDR2 is FQNEAQ in the germline V gene. The CDR3 sequence: CASMPSAGSNEQFF. The CDR3 DNA is TGTGCCAGCATGCCCAGCGCGGGGAGCAATGAGCAGTTCTTC. Together with reference TRBV7-8 and TRBJ2-1, the CDR3 gives the full variable domain: GAGVSQSPRYKVAKRGQDVALRCDPISGHVSLFWYQQALGQGPEFLTYFQNEAQLDKSGLPSDRFFAERPEGSVSTLKIQRTQQEDSAVYLCASMPSAGSNEQFFGPGTRLTVL.

This clonotype was seen at least ten times. The chain is built from TRBV7-6 and TRBJ2-7; D may correspond to TRBD1 or TRBD2 (6 bases each). CDR3 length: 17 residues. Germline CDR1 reads SGHVS; CDR2 reads FNYEAQ. V gave up 0 bases and J gave up 0 bases, with 15 bases separating them. CDR3 residues: CASSLAWGAQSSYEQYF. The CDR3 DNA reads as TGTGCCAGCAGCTTAGCGTGGGGGGCCCAAAGCTCCTACGAGCAGTACTTC.

Here the CDR3 DNA reads TGTGCCAGCAGTTACAATGACGCAGCTAATTCACCCCTCCACTTT. It is translated as CASSYNDAANSPLHF. This chain uses TRBV6-5 with TRBJ1-6; D unclear. The CDR3 totals 15 residues. The germline gives CDR1 MNHEY, CDR2 SVGAGI. V lost 2 bases to trimming and J lost 6 bases, with 11 bases between them.

The V gene is TRBV7-8, the J gene TRBJ2-1; D is uncertain. The CDR3 has 15 amino acids. Germline assignment: CDR1 SGHVS and CDR2 FQNEAQ. V was clipped by 1 base and J by 10 bases, with 17 bases between them. CDR3 sequence: CASSLVKGLLNEQFF. The CDR3 nucleotides read TGTGCCAGCAGCTTAGTAAAGGGCTTGTTAAACGAGCAGTTCTTC.